Following are 29 T cell receptor beta chains from one sample sequenced in a study of T cells expressing NK-cell markers (dated by TCRdb to between 2020 and 2021). Receptors were amplified or captured by 5' RACE. The sequencing machine was an Illumina HiSeq 2000. Following TCRdb reprocessing, every CDR3 protein sequence forms one entry, and DNA is not provided. For this sample, the table gives a few hundred thousand distinct CDR3 sequences. Together, the top ten hold 1.4% of the sample. Sequencing input: blood T cells: a sorted CD56 or NKG2C T cell subset, CD4+ or CD8+ T cells, or bulk PBMC T cells (not recorded which). These receptors were collected from a woman aged 50 to 60 in good health. Donor details come from another sample of the same person, matched by shared clones.

The chain employs TRBV5-1 and TRBJ2-5; TCRdb's assignment of TRBD1 cannot be checked, as there is no DNA. The V gene's germline CDR1 is SGHRS and CDR2 YFSETQ. The CDR3 is 14 residues long. CDR3 sequence reads: CASSNRGSQETQYF.

This CDR3 is CASGLQTGTAQFF. The chain recombines TRBV12-5 with TRBJ2-1; absent DNA, TCRdb's TRBD1 call cannot be checked. CDR1 and CDR2 from the germline V gene are LGHNT and FRNRAP. This CDR3 contains 13 residues.

V and J are TRBV2 and TRBJ2-7; TCRdb gives TRBD2 as the D gene, but with no DNA this cannot be confirmed. Germline CDR1 SNHLY, CDR2 FYNNEI. The CDR3 totals 13 residues. The CDR3 reads CASSGGTSGEQYF.

The rearrangement joins TRBV24-1 to TRBJ2-5. The germline CDR1 and CDR2 sequences are KGHDR and SFDVKD. The length of the CDR3 is 14 residues. This CDR3 reads CATSERNHQETQYF.

The V gene is TRBV12-3 or TRBV12-4, the J gene TRBJ1-6. The CDR3 contains 15 residues. CDR3 protein: CASSLNLQNNSPLHF.

The V gene is TRBV7-3, the J gene TRBJ2-7; TCRdb lists TRBD1, though no DNA is available to test this call. Looked up from germline, CDR1 is SGHTA and CDR2 is FQGTGA. CDR3 size: 13 residues. The CDR3: CASSQGPSYEQYF.

V gene TRBV18 combines with J gene TRBJ2-5; TCRdb indicates TRBD1, and absent DNA this call remains unverified. Germline loops: CDR1 KGHSH, CDR2 LQKENI. The length of the CDR3 is 13 residues. The CDR3 sequence is CASSDSRGETQYF.

The chain carries TRBV24-1 and TRBJ2-1; checking the TCRdb D call of TRBD2 is not possible without DNA. Germline lookup yields CDR1 KGHDR and CDR2 SFDVKD. This CDR3 is built from 17 residues. The CDR3 sequence is CATSESKAGDSYNEQFF.

This rearrangement joins TRBV5-1 to TRBJ1-1. Germline loops: CDR1 SGHRS, CDR2 YFSETQ. This CDR3 is built from 14 residues. The CDR3 protein is CASSVDLRNTEAFF.

This chain joins TRBV6-4 and TRBJ2-3; the D call of TRBD2 rests on TCRdb alone, since no DNA is present to check it. The germline CDR1 and CDR2 sequences are MRHNA and SNTAGT. This CDR3 has 16 residues. This chain's CDR3 is CASSVLPGALTDTQYF.

V usage is TRBV2 and J usage is TRBJ1-2; TCRdb proposes TRBD1, but this gene call is untestable without DNA. Germline V gene sequence: CDR1 SNHLY, CDR2 FYNNEI. The CDR3 contains 16 residues. Here the CDR3 reads CASKQGLGSDGYGYTF.

The chain uses TRBV6-5 and TRBJ2-7. Germline V gives CDR1 MNHEY, CDR2 SVGAGI. This CDR3 spans 15 amino acids. The CDR3 here is CASSYAWGGTYEQYF.

This chain joins TRBV27 and TRBJ2-7; TCRdb's D gene call, TRBD1, goes unchecked for lack of DNA. The CDR3 consists of 13 residues. In germline, CDR1 is MNHEY, CDR2 SMNVEV (reference sequence). The CDR3 sequence: CASSRTGKDEQYF.

The chain couples TRBV10-3 to TRBJ2-2. Germline assignment: CDR1 ENHRY and CDR2 SYGVKD. The CDR3 spans 14 residues. CDR3 in amino acids: CAISESSSTGELFF.

V gene TRBV5-1 combines with J gene TRBJ2-2. The length of the CDR3 is 14 residues. The germline CDR1 and CDR2 sequences are SGHRS and YFSETQ. The CDR3 is CASSLASNTGELFF. Using reference TRBV5-1 and TRBJ2-2 for the parts outside the CDR3, the full variable domain is KAGVTQTPRYLIKTRGQQVTLSCSPISGHRSVSWYQQTPGQGLQFLFEYFSETQRNKGNFPGRFSGRQFSNSRSEMNVSTLELGDSALYLCASSLASNTGELFFGEGSRLTVL.

V usage is TRBV5-5 and J usage is TRBJ2-3; TCRdb designates TRBD1, a call that cannot be tested without DNA. The CDR3 is made up of 15 amino acids. In germline, CDR1 is SGHKS, CDR2 YYEKEE (reference sequence). The CDR3 loop reads CASSRDRGHGDTQYF.

The CDR3 sequence: CASSQESPAPGRISSGNTIYF. The gene calls are TRBV4-2 and TRBJ1-3; the TCRdb call, TRBD1, lacks DNA for checking. The CDR3 contains 21 residues. Germline CDR1 LGHNA, CDR2 YNFKEQ.

The gene calls are TRBV19 and TRBJ1-1. The CDR3 has 14 residues. In germline, CDR1 is LNHDA, CDR2 SQIVND (reference sequence). The CDR3 loop reads CASKDAKPYTEAFF.

V is TRBV20-1 and J is TRBJ2-1; the TCRdb call, TRBD2, lacks DNA for checking. The CDR3 contains 22 residues. CDR1 is DFQATT, CDR2 SNEGSKA, per germline (reference sequence). CDR3 amino acids: CSASIPRTSSNSQSISYNEQFF.

V usage is TRBV7-9 and J usage is TRBJ2-7; TCRdb names TRBD1, which stays unverified in the absence of DNA. Germline V CDR1 and CDR2: SEHNR, FQNEAQ (reference sequence). This CDR3 is built from 15 residues. The CDR3 loop reads CASSSRTGVLGEQYF.

The CDR3 loop is CASSVLAYEQYF. The chain is built from TRBV7-2 and TRBJ2-7. Germline CDR1 is SGHTA and CDR2 is FQGNSA. This CDR3 is built from 12 residues.

The chain links TRBV7-2 to TRBJ2-7; TCRdb names TRBD1, which stays unverified in the absence of DNA. CDR3 size: 13 residues. CDR1 is SGHTA, CDR2 FQGNSA, per germline. CDR3 protein: CASSLVLRVEQYF.

The CDR3 here is CSVESAPSHISEAFF. The chain combines TRBV29-1 with TRBJ1-1. Germline CDR1 reads SQVTM; CDR2 reads ANQGSEA. The CDR3 has 15 residues.

This chain joins TRBV2 and TRBJ2-1. The CDR3 is 14 residues long. CDR1 and CDR2 from the germline V gene are SNHLY and FYNNEI. CDR3 sequence reads: CASSWTGLYNEQFF.

This sequence joins TRBV20-1 and TRBJ2-7. The CDR3 consists of 15 residues. Germline-derived CDR1 and CDR2 are DFQATT and SNEGSKA (reference sequence). The CDR3: CSARGWRASTYEQYF.

The chain recombines TRBV10-3 with TRBJ2-1. The CDR3 totals 11 residues. Germline loops: CDR1 ENHRY, CDR2 SYGVKD. This CDR3 is CAISMTGEQFF.

The rearrangement joins TRBV29-1 to TRBJ1-1; TCRdb gives TRBD1 as the D gene, but with no DNA this cannot be confirmed. Germline V CDR1 and CDR2: SQVTM, ANQGSEA. The CDR3 has 14 amino acids. This CDR3 reads CSAVGDRVGGRAFF.

The chain carries TRBV14 and TRBJ1-6. The germline gives CDR1 SGHDN, CDR2 FVKESK. The CDR3 extends over 16 amino acids. The CDR3 here is CASSHIRGAYNSPLHF.

The genes are TRBV5-1 and TRBJ2-6; TCRdb's D gene call, TRBD1, goes unchecked for lack of DNA. CDR1 is SGHRS, CDR2 YFSETQ, per germline. The CDR3 sequence is 18 residues long. The CDR3 loop reads CASSLEIRGSSGANVLTF. The variable domain in full, completed from reference TRBV5-1 and TRBJ2-6, reads KAGVTQTPRYLIKTRGQQVTLSCSPISGHRSVSWYQQTPGQGLQFLFEYFSETQRNKGNFPGRFSGRQFSNSRSEMNVSTLELGDSALYLCASSLEIRGSSGANVLTFGAGSRLTVL.